The 21 T cell receptor beta chains below were found in one sample sequenced in a study of blood T cell repertoires in COVID-19. The assay was immunoSEQ multiplex PCR, and TCRdb's table has in-frame clones only and misses some. The data contain about 300,000 clones, 70% to 90% of them singletons. The sample was PBMCs or T cells enriched from blood (not recorded which). These receptors came from a woman aged 25-40 years who had recovered from COVID-19.

The rearrangement uses TRBV7-2 and TRBJ1-4; 9 positions agree with TRBD1. J gave up 6 bases and V 2 bases, and 1 base lay outside the gene matches. Germline CDR1 reads SGHTA; CDR2 reads FQGNSA. The CDR3 totals 14 residues. The CDR3 nucleotides are TGTGCCAGCAGCTTATGGACAGGGGATGAAAAACTGTTTTTT. Protein product: CASSLWTGDEKLFF.

The chain is built from TRBV10-3 and TRBJ1-2; no clear D. The ends were cut back, 4 bases at V and 0 bases at J, with 9 bases in the middle. CDR3 length: 14 residues. The germline CDR1 and CDR2 sequences are ENHRY and SYGVKD. In nucleotides, the CDR3 is TGTGCCATCAGTGGGGAGTACTCTAACTATGGCTACACCTTC. Protein product: CAISGEYSNYGYTF.

The gene calls are TRBV30 and TRBJ1-1; D is perhaps TRBD1 (6 bases). V shed 2 bases and J shed 5 bases, with 24 bases lying between them. The CDR3 covers 17 residues. Germline V lookup: CDR1 GTSNPN, CDR2 SVGIG (reference sequence). The CDR3: CAWSNRAGNLVGTEAFF. CDR3 bases: TGTGCCTGGAGTAACAGGGCAGGGAATCTAGTGGGGACTGAAGCTTTCTTT.

V is TRBV15 and J is TRBJ1-6; TRBD1 aligns across 8 bases. Germline V gene data show CDR1 as LNHNV and CDR2 as YYDKDF (reference sequence). This CDR3 region has 15 residues. The J segment lost 8 bases and the V segment lost 0 bases, leaving 3 bases of the junction unmatched. CDR3 DNA sequence: TGTGCCACCAGCAGAGAGGACAGGGCGGATTCACCCCTCCACTTT. It translates to CATSREDRADSPLHF.

The gene calls are TRBV7-9 and TRBJ2-7; D gene uncertain. Trimming removed 0 bases at V and 0 bases at J, with 18 bases between. Germline V lookup: CDR1 SEHNR, CDR2 FQNEAQ (reference sequence). The CDR3 consists of 18 residues. Written as DNA, the CDR3 is TGTGCCAGCAGCTTAGCGCATGTGTCCAGTCCCAGCTCCTACGAGCAGTACTTC. Protein sequence: CASSLAHVSSPSSYEQYF.

V and J are TRBV4-2 and TRBJ1-2, with 8 bases fitting TRBD1. The junction had 8 bases not matched to a gene; V was cut back by 4 bases and J by 4 bases. The CDR3 consists of 15 residues. The V gene's germline CDR1 is LGHNA and CDR2 YNFKEQ. CDR3 nucleotide sequence: TGTGCCAGCAGCCTTACAGGGGGGGTCAGCTATGGCTACACCTTC. Its protein is CASSLTGGVSYGYTF.

The table lists this clone with a few counts. The chain carries TRBV19 and TRBJ1-5; possibly TRBD1 for D (5 bases). The CDR3 totals 13 residues. V gave up 8 bases and J gave up 0 bases, with 8 bases separating them. The germline CDR1 and CDR2 sequences are LNHDA and SQIVND (reference sequence). The CDR3 bases are TGTGCCAGTGAAGACAGTAGCAATCAGCCCCAGCATTTT. Amino acid sequence: CASEDSSNQPQHF.

The rearrangement joins TRBV5-4 to TRBJ2-2; TRBD2 aligns across 11 bases. V shed 0 bases and J 3 bases; nucleotides not matched to a gene: 1. CDR1 is SGHNT, CDR2 YYREEE, per germline (reference sequence). The CDR3 extends over 16 amino acids. This chain's CDR3 is CASSLGLAGYTGELFF. The CDR3 region has the DNA TGTGCCAGCAGCTTGGGACTAGCGGGGTACACCGGGGAGCTGTTTTTT.

This clone was counted between two and nine times. The chain uses TRBV9 and TRBJ1-2, with 7 bases matching TRBD1. The V segment lost 6 bases and the J segment 8 bases; nucleotides outside the gene matches: 10. Germline V gives CDR1 SGDLS, CDR2 YYNGEE. The CDR3 extends over 13 amino acids. The CDR3 region is CASTSDRVIGYTF. CDR3 nucleotides: TGTGCCAGCACCTCAGACAGGGTAATAGGCTACACCTTC. Supplemented by reference TRBV9 and TRBJ1-2, the full variable domain reads DSGVTQTPKHLITATGQRVTLRCSPRSGDLSVYWYQQSLDQGLQFLIQYYNGEERAKGNILERFSAQQFPDLHSELNLSSLELGDSALYFCASTSDRVIGYTFGSGTRLTVV.

The chain has TRBV6-5 and TRBJ1-1; 7 nucleotides agree with TRBD1. The CDR3 covers 11 residues. V was pared by 6 bases and J by 9 bases, with 4 bases of the junction left unmatched. Germline V gene data show CDR1 as MNHEY and CDR2 as SVGAGI. CDR3 bases: TGTGCCAGCAGGTGGACAGGCAAAGCTTTCTTT. Protein sequence: CASRWTGKAFF.

This clone was observed a handful of times. V gene TRBV29-1 combines with J gene TRBJ1-1, with 8 positions matching TRBD1. Per the germline V gene, CDR1 is SQVTM and CDR2 is ANQGSEA. The trim removed 6 bases at V and 4 bases at J, leaving 10 bases unmatched. This CDR3 spans 14 amino acids. The CDR3 protein is CSVDLGQGTTEAFF. The CDR3 DNA sequence: TGCAGCGTAGATTTAGGACAGGGTACCACTGAAGCTTTCTTT.

The chain has TRBV9 and TRBJ1-2; a weak D match, TRBD1 (5 bases). The CDR3 loop spans 11 amino acids. The V gene's germline CDR1 is SGDLS and CDR2 YYNGEE. The V and J ends lost 6 bases and 8 bases respectively, with 11 bases between them. The CDR3 coding sequence is TGTGCCAGCACAAATAGGGGAGGCTACACCTTC. This gives the protein CASTNRGGYTF. The whole variable domain, filled in from reference TRBV9 and TRBJ1-2, reads DSGVTQTPKHLITATGQRVTLRCSPRSGDLSVYWYQQSLDQGLQFLIQYYNGEERAKGNILERFSAQQFPDLHSELNLSSLELGDSALYFCASTNRGGYTFGSGTRLTVV.

The chain links TRBV7-2 to TRBJ2-6; D uncertain. V was cut by 5 bases and J by 2 bases, with 13 bases left in between. This CDR3 contains 16 residues. CDR1 and CDR2 (germline): SGHTA, FQGNSA. CDR3 nucleotides: TGTGCCAGCAGCCCCCCCTTTGGCACTGGGGCCAACGTCCTGACTTTC. Amino acids: CASSPPFGTGANVLTF.

This clone was counted a single time. This CDR3 is CASSLGATGELFF. The CDR3 nucleotides are TGTGCCAGCAGTTTAGGGGCCACCGGGGAGCTGTTTTTT. This chain links TRBV28 with TRBJ2-2, with a weak D call TRBD1 (5 bases). The CDR3 is made up of 13 amino acids. V dropped 2 bases and J dropped 4 bases, with 5 bases sitting between them. CDR1 and CDR2 from the germline V gene are MDHEN and SYDVKM. Looking up the rest from reference TRBV28 and TRBJ2-2 gives the full variable domain: DVKVTQSSRYLVKRTGEKVFLECVQDMDHENMFWYRQDPGLGLRLIYFSYDVKMKEKGDIPEGYSVSREKKERFSLILESASTNQTSMYLCASSLGATGELFFGEGSRLTVL.

In this sample, this clone turned up once. V is TRBV4-3 and J is TRBJ1-2; perhaps TRBD1 as D (6 bases). The length of the CDR3 is 15 residues. Germline V gene sequence: CDR1 LGHNA, CDR2 YSLEER. Trimming cost V 3 bases and J 8 bases, with 19 bases left between them. The CDR3 sequence: CASSQGFQGRSGYTF. The DNA for the CDR3 is TGCGCCAGCAGCCAGGGTTTTCAGGGGCGGTCGGGCTACACCTTC.

CDR3 protein: CASSVAAGPGNTIYF. In nucleotides, the CDR3 is TGTGCCAGCAGCGTAGCGGCAGGGCCCGGAAACACCATATATTTT. The chain recombines TRBV9 with TRBJ1-3; D is possibly TRBD1 (5 bases). Germline lookup yields CDR1 SGDLS and CDR2 YYNGEE. The CDR3 extends over 15 amino acids. The germline V and J ends were trimmed by 0 bases and 4 bases, with 11 bases remaining between them.

This clone was recorded once. The chain couples TRBV6-5 to TRBJ2-1; D unresolved. The CDR3 extends over 13 amino acids. V dropped 6 bases and J dropped 3 bases, with 9 bases sitting between them. Germline CDR1 and CDR2: MNHEY and SVGAGI. The CDR3 region is CASRFLRYNEQFF. The CDR3 region has the DNA TGTGCCAGCAGATTTTTGCGCTACAATGAGCAGTTCTTC.

In regard to this clone: At one of its ends the junction is not consistent with the germline gene, which may arise from a read error. The rearrangement joins TRBV12-5 to TRBJ2-7; D is perhaps TRBD1 (5 bases). The germline V gene has CDR1 LGHNT and CDR2 FRNRAP. This CDR3 region has 16 residues. The CDR3 loop is CASGLYRTTGGPPPIF. CDR3 bases: TGTGCTAGTGGTTTGTACAGGACAACCGGTGGCCCCCCCCCTATATTC.

The chain carries TRBV19 and TRBJ1-1; D call uncertain. The V and J ends lost 7 bases and 1 base respectively, with 13 bases between them. The length of the CDR3 is 14 residues. The germline gives CDR1 LNHDA, CDR2 SQIVND (reference sequence). The CDR3 loop reads CASTLRASNTEAFF. The CDR3 bases are TGTGCCAGTACCCTGCGGGCCTCGAACACTGAAGCTTTCTTT.

V gene TRBV6-5 combines with J gene TRBJ1-2; D gene unclear. V lost 8 bases to trimming and J lost 4 bases, with 11 bases between them. Germline V CDR1 and CDR2: MNHEY, SVGAGI. The CDR3 is 12 residues long. CDR3 nucleotides: TGTGCCAGCGGATCCGGGAGCTATGGCTACACCTTC. This sequence encodes CASGSGSYGYTF.

The genes are TRBV9 and TRBJ2-1; weak D call: TRBD1 (5 bases). Germline CDR1 reads SGDLS; CDR2 reads YYNGEE. This CDR3 region has 16 residues. The V end lost 0 bases, the J end lost 7 bases, and 17 bases lay between the germline ends. The CDR3: CASSVGSIQAFNEQFF. The CDR3 DNA reads TGTGCCAGCAGCGTAGGGTCGATACAGGCCTTTAATGAGCAGTTCTTC.